The sequence of this TCR beta chain was determined in a study of blood T cell repertoires in COVID-19. Generated by immunoSEQ multiplex PCR, the TCRdb table keeps only in-frame clones and is missing some. The sample contains some 300,000 clones, 75% to 90% of which appear only once. One Seattle source followed patients from active infection through their disease course. Per germline, CDR1 SGHDN and CDR2 FVKESK. V was clipped by 1 base and J by 0 bases; unmatched bases: 17. The CDR3 sequence is 20 residues long. The chain employs TRBV14 and TRBJ1-1; 7 nucleotides line up with TRBD1. Input material: peripheral blood. The TCR sequence derives from a woman aged 70-85 years with COVID-19, enrolled during active disease. The CDR3, as DNA: TGTGCCAGCAGCCAAGGGTTGCCGACAGGGAAAGGGGGAATGAACACTGAAGCTTTCTTT. This encodes CASSQGLPTGKGGMNTEAFF. Full variable domain (missing parts from reference TRBV14 and TRBJ1-1): EAGVTQFPSHSVIEKGQTVTLRCDPISGHDNLYWYRRVMGKEIKFLLHFVKESKQDESGMPNNRFLAERTGGTYSTLKVQPAELEDSGVYFCASSQGLPTGKGGMNTEAFFGQGTRLTVV.